Detailed here is one T cell receptor (beta chain). Its target is unknown. Vbeta (60) and Jbeta (13) primers were used in the PCR. TCRdb's table, derived via immunoSEQ multiplex PCR, lists solely in-frame clones and lacks some. This sample has 150,000 to 200,000 clones, with roughly 80% found just once. Germline V CDR1 and CDR2: LNHDA, SQIVND (reference sequence). CDR3 size: 15 residues. The junction had 9 bases not matched to a gene; V was cut back by 6 bases and J by 4 bases. The sample comes from a study of cytomegalovirus exposure and HLA in healthy donors. Study-wide context: An analysis done earlier identified 90 million to 120 million unique TCR beta sequences from about 180 million T cells. Overall study findings and caveats: Some V segments, including TRBV6-2 and TRBV6-3, were excluded as indistinguishable.

The source material was PBMCs. This receptor was obtained from a woman aged 45-65 years in good health and CMV-seronegative. The chain recombines TRBV19 with TRBJ2-5; 9 positions match TRBD1. The CDR3: CASSERTGGVETQYF. The CDR3 nucleotides read TGTGCCAGTAGCGAACGAACAGGGGGCGTAGAGACCCAGTACTTC.